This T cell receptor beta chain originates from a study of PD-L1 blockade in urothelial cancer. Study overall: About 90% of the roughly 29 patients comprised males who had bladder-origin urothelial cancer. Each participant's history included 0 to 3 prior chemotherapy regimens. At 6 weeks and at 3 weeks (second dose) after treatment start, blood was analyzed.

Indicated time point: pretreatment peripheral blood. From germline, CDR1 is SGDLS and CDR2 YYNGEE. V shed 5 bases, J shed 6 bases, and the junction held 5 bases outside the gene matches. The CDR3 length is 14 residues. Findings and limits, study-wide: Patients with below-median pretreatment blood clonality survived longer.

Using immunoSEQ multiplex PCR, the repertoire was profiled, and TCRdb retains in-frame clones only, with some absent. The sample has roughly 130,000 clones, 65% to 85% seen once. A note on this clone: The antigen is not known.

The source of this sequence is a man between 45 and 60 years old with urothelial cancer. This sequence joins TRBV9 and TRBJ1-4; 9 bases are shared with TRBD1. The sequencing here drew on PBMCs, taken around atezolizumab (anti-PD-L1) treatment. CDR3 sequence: CASSWTGDDEKLFF. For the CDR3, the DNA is TGTGCCAGCAGTTGGACAGGGGATGATGAAAAACTGTTTTTT.